The 14 T cell receptor beta chains reported below all come from one sample, sequenced in a study of cytomegalovirus exposure and HLA in healthy donors. Primers: 60 Vbeta forward and 13 Jbeta reverse. Method: immunoSEQ multiplex PCR; TCRdb's copy keeps in-frame clones and lacks some. The sample is made up of roughly 140,000 clones, and the top ten hold roughly 2.5% of it. Sample: PBMCs. These receptors were taken from a man between 35 and 55 years old in good health and CMV-seronegative.

The genes are TRBV5-1 and TRBJ2-2, with 11 bases lining up with TRBD1. This CDR3 is 17 amino acids long. Per the germline V gene, CDR1 is SGHRS and CDR2 is YFSETQ. V lost 2 bases and J lost 2; bases outside the gene matches: 5. The DNA of the CDR3 is TGCGCCAGCAGCTTTAGGACAGGGGGCGGAAACACCGGGGAGCTGTTTTTT. This codes for CASSFRTGGGNTGELFF.

The V and J genes are TRBV9 and TRBJ2-1; D is undetermined. The CDR3 runs 15 residues. The V and J ends lost 0 bases and 1 base respectively, with 8 bases between them. The germline V gene encodes CDR1 SGDLS and CDR2 YYNGEE. CDR3 DNA sequence: TGTGCCAGCAGCGTAGGAAGCGATTCCTACAATGAGCAGTTCTTC. Amino acid sequence: CASSVGSDSYNEQFF. Filled out from reference TRBV9 and TRBJ2-1, the complete variable domain reads DSGVTQTPKHLITATGQRVTLRCSPRSGDLSVYWYQQSLDQGLQFLIQYYNGEERAKGNILERFSAQQFPDLHSELNLSSLELGDSALYFCASSVGSDSYNEQFFGPGTRLTVL.

The chain carries TRBV7-8 and TRBJ2-3, with D possibly TRBD1 on 6 matching bases. The V gene lost 1 base and the J gene lost 1 base, with 15 bases spanning the gap. The CDR3 consists of 17 residues. Germline CDR1 SGHVS, CDR2 FQNEAQ. The CDR3 coding sequence is TGTGCCAGCAGCTTAGTAGGCCAGGGGTTCGGCACAGATACGCAGTATTTT. Translated, it gives CASSLVGQGFGTDTQYF. Variable domain in full (rest from reference TRBV7-8 and TRBJ2-3): GAGVSQSPRYKVAKRGQDVALRCDPISGHVSLFWYQQALGQGPEFLTYFQNEAQLDKSGLPSDRFFAERPEGSVSTLKIQRTQQEDSAVYLCASSLVGQGFGTDTQYFGPGTRLTVL.

This rearrangement joins TRBV11-3 to TRBJ2-5; TRBD2 is a possible D gene (6 bases). V lost 5 bases to trimming and J lost 2 bases, with 12 bases between them. The CDR3 loop spans 14 amino acids. Germline V gives CDR1 SGHNT, CDR2 YENEEA. This CDR3 is CASSPGTLQETQYF. The CDR3 DNA sequence: TGTGCCAGCAGCCCCGGGACTCTTCAAGAGACCCAGTACTTC. The full variable domain, rest sourced from reference TRBV11-3 and TRBJ2-5, is EAGVVQSPRYKIIEKKQPVAFWCNPISGHNTLYWYLQNLGQGPELLIRYENEEAVDDSQLPKDRFSAERLKGVDSTLKIQPAELGDSAVYLCASSPGTLQETQYFGPGTRLLVL.

The rearrangement links TRBV10-3 to TRBJ1-1; the D gene is possibly TRBD1 (6 bases). This CDR3 is built from 14 residues. Germline V gives CDR1 ENHRY, CDR2 SYGVKD. Trimming stripped 6 bases from V and 0 bases from J, with 11 bases between. CDR3 protein: CAIRKDSMNTEAFF. The CDR3 DNA follows: TGTGCCATCAGGAAGGACAGTATGAACACTGAAGCTTTCTTT.

This chain connects TRBV14 to TRBJ2-3, with D possibly TRBD2 on 5 matching bases. Germline CDR1 and CDR2: SGHDN and FVKESK. V was cut by 1 base and J by 2 bases, with 10 bases left in between. The CDR3 totals 15 residues. The CDR3 reads CASSQARRTTDTQYF. The CDR3 DNA reads TGTGCCAGCAGCCAAGCTCGGAGGACCACAGATACGCAGTATTTT.

V usage is TRBV5-1 and J usage is TRBJ1-3; 7 bases are a match to TRBD1. Looked up from germline, CDR1 is SGHRS and CDR2 is YFSETQ. The CDR3 is 13 amino acids. Unmatched junction bases numbered 5, after V lost 7 bases and J lost 4 bases. This CDR3 reads CASREQGGNTIYF. The CDR3 DNA is TGCGCCAGCCGAGAACAGGGGGGAAACACCATATATTTT.

The genes are TRBV5-8 and TRBJ1-5; 8 nucleotides agree with TRBD1. CDR3 length: 16 residues. From germline, CDR1 is SGHTS and CDR2 YDEGEE. The trim removed 0 bases at V and 3 bases at J, leaving 5 bases unmatched. In nucleotides, the CDR3 is TGTGCCAGCAGCTTGGTAGGACAGGGAGACAATCAGCCCCAGCATTTT. Protein product: CASSLVGQGDNQPQHF. The entire variable domain, with the rest obtained from reference TRBV5-8 and TRBJ1-5, is as follows: EAGVTQSPTHLIKTRGQQATLRCSPISGHTSVYWYQQALGLGLQFLLWYDEGEERNRGNFPPRFSGRQFPNYSSELNVNALELEDSALYLCASSLVGQGDNQPQHFGDGTRLSIL.

The chain recombines TRBV7-3 with TRBJ2-1; TRBD2 might be the D (5 bases). Germline assignment: CDR1 SGHTA and CDR2 FQGTGA. V dropped 4 bases and J dropped 2 bases, with 9 bases sitting between them. This CDR3 spans 14 amino acids. Here the CDR3 DNA reads TGTGCCAGCAGCTCCCTAGCAACCTACAATGAGCAGTTCTTC. Translating gives CASSSLATYNEQFF.

This chain joins TRBV9 and TRBJ2-7; 9 bases are a match to TRBD2. The trim removed 0 bases at V and 2 bases at J, leaving 6 bases unmatched. Germline V gene lookup returns CDR1 SGDLS and CDR2 YYNGEE. The CDR3 is made up of 16 amino acids. The DNA of the CDR3 is TGTGCCAGCAGCGTAGCGGGCGGGGGGGCCACCTACGAGCAGTACTTC. Translating it yields CASSVAGGGATYEQYF.

The chain is built from TRBV5-1 and TRBJ1-2, with 10 bases aligning to TRBD1. This CDR3 is built from 13 residues. Germline CDR1 is SGHRS and CDR2 is YFSETQ. V lost 5 bases to trimming and J lost 6 bases; unmatched junction nucleotides: 4. In nucleotides, the CDR3 is TGCGCCAGCAGTTTCGGACAGGGGGATGGCTACACCTTC. Encoded protein: CASSFGQGDGYTF.

The V gene is TRBV11-1, the J gene TRBJ2-5; 12 positions agree with TRBD1. The CDR3 has 15 residues. V dropped 4 bases and J dropped 7; count of bases not matched to a gene: 7. Looked up from germline, CDR1 is SGHAT and CDR2 is FQDESV (reference sequence). This CDR3 is CASSSGTGGEGTQYF. The CDR3 coding sequence is TGTGCCAGCAGCTCCGGGACAGGGGGCGAGGGGACCCAGTACTTC. Full variable domain (outside the CDR3, taken from reference TRBV11-1 and TRBJ2-5): EAEVAQSPRYKITEKSQAVAFWCDPISGHATLYWYRQILGQGPELLVQFQDESVVDDSQLPKDRFSAERLKGVDSTLKIQPAELGDSAMYLCASSSGTGGEGTQYFGPGTRLLVL.

The CDR3 spells CASSLYASYEQYF. The CDR3 DNA sequence: TGTGCCAGCAGCTTGTACGCCAGCTACGAGCAGTACTTC. The genes are TRBV5-6 and TRBJ2-7; the D is unclear. The CDR3 runs to 13 residues. The V gene's germline CDR1 is SGHDT and CDR2 YYEEEE. Trimming cost V 1 base and J 3 bases, with 8 bases left between them.

The rearrangement links TRBV6-4 to TRBJ1-2; D perhaps matches TRBD1 (5 bases). Between the trimmed V and J ends, which lost 5 bases and 0 bases, there was a span of 19 bases. Germline CDR1 MRHNA, CDR2 SNTAGT. This CDR3 is 17 amino acids long. This CDR3 is CASSTYRSTKTNYGYTF. In nucleotides, the CDR3 is TGTGCCAGCAGTACCTACAGGTCGACAAAGACTAACTATGGCTACACCTTC.